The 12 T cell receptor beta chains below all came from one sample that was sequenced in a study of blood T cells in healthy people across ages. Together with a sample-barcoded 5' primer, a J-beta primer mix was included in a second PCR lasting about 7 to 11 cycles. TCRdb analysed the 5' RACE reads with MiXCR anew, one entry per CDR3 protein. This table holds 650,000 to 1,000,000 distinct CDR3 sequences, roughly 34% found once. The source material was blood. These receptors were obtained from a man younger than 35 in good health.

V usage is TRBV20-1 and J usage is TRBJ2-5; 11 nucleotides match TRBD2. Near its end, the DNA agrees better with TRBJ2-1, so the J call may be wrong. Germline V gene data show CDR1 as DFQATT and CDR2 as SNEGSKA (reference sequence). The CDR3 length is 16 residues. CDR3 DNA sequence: TGCAGTGCTAGAGAATTTAGCGGGGGGGATCAAGAGACCCAGTTCTTC. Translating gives CSAREFSGGDQETQFF.

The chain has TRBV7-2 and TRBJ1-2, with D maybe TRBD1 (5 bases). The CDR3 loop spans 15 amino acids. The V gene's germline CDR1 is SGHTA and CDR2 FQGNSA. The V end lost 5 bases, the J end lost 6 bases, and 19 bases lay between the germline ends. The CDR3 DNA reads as TGTGCCAGCAGCCCCGCCCGGGACCGTCAAAATGGCTACACCTTC. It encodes CASSPARDRQNGYTF. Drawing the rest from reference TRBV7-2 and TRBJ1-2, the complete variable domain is GAGVSQSPSNKVTEKGKDVELRCDPISGHTALYWYRQSLGQGLEFLIYFQGNSAPDKSGLPSDRFSAERTGGSVSTLTIQRTQQEDSAVYLCASSPARDRQNGYTFGSGTRLTVV.

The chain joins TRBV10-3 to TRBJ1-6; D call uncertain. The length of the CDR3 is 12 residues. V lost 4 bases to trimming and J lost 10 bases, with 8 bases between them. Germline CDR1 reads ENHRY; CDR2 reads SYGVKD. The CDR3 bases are TGTGCCATCAGTGGAGGGTCCTCACCCCTCCACTTT. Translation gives CAISGGSSPLHF.

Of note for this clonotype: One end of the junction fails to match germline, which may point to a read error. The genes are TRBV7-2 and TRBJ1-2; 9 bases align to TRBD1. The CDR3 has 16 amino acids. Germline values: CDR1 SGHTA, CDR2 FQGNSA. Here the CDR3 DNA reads TGTGCCAGCAGCCCTAGAACCGACAGGGGGTATGATGGCTCCACCTTC. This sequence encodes CASSPRTDRGYDGSTF.

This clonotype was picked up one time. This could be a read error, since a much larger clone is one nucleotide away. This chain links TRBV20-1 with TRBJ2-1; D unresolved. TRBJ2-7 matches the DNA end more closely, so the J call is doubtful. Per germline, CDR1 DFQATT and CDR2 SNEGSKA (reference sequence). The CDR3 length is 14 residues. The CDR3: CSAPRTGNYNEQYF. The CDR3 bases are TGCAGTGCTCCTCGGACGGGCAACTACAATGAGCAGTACTTC.

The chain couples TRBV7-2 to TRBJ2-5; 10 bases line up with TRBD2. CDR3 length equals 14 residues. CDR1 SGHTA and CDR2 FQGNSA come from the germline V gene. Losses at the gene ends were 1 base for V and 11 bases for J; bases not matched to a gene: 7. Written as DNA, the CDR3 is TGTGCCAGCAGCTTAGGGACTAGCGGACATGAGCAGTACTTC. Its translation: CASSLGTSGHEQYF.

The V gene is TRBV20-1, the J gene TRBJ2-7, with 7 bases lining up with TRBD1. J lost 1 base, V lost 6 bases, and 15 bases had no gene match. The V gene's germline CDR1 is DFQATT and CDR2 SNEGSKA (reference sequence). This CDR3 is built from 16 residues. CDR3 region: CSAEAPRSGGSYEQYF. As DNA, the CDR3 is TGCAGTGCCGAAGCCCCCCGGTCAGGGGGTTCCTACGAGCAGTACTTC.

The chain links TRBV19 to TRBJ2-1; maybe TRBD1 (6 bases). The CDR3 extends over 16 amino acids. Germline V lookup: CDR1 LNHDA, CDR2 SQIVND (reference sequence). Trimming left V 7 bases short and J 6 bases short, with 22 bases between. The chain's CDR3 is CASTGPTGWFGNEQFF. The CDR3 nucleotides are TGTGCCAGTACCGGGCCTACAGGGTGGTTCGGCAATGAGCAGTTCTTC.

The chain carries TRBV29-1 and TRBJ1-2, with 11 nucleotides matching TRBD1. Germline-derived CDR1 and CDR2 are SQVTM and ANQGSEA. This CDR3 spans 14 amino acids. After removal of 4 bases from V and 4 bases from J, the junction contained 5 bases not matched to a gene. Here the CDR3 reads CSVAPGTGGYGYTF. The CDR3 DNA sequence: TGCAGCGTTGCCCCCGGGACAGGGGGCTATGGCTACACCTTC.

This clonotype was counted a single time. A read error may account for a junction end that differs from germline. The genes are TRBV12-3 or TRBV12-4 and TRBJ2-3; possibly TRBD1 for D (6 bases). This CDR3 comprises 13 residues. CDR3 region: CASSRGYTDTRYF. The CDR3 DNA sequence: TGTGCCAGCAGCAGGGGTTACACAGATACGCGGTATTTT.

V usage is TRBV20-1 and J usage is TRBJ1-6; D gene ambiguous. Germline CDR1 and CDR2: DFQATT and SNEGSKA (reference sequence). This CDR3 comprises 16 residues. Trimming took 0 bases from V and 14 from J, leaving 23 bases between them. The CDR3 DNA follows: TGCAGTGCTAGAGATTTCTCTAGGACCGGAATCGAGGCCCTCCACTTT. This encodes CSARDFSRTGIEALHF.

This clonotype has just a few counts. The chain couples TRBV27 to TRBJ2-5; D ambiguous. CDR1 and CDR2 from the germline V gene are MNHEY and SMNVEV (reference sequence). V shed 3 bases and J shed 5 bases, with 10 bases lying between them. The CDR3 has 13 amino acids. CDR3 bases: TGTGCCAGCAGTTTCGTCAGTACGGAGACCCAGTACTTC. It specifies CASSFVSTETQYF.